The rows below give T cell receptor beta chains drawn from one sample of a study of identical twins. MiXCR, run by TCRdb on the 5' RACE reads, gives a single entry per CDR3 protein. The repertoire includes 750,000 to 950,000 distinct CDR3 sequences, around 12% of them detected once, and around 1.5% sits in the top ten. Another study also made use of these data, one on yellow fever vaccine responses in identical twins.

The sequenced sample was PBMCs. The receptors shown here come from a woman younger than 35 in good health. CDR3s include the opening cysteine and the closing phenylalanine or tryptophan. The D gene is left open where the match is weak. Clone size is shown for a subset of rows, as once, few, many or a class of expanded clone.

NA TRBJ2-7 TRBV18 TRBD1 TGTGCCAGCGCGCCGGGACAGACGCCTTACGAGCAGTACTTC CASAPGQTPYEQYF
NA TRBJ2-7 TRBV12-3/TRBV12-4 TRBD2 TGTGCCAGCAGTCCCCAGCGGGGGGCTGGCTACGAGCAGTACTTC CASSPQRGAGYEQYF
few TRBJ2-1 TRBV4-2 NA TGTGCCAGCAGCCAAGAGGTTCCATCTGGGGGAAAGCAGTTCTTC CASSQEVPSGGKQFF
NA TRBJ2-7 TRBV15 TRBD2 TGTGCCACCAGTTTAGCGGGAGGTTCCTACGAGCAGTACTTC CATSLAGGSYEQYF
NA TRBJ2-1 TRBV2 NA TGTGCCAGCAGTGTAACCCCCTTAACCCTCTCCTACAATGAGCAGTTCTTC CASSVTPLTLSYNEQFF
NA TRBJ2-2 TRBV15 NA TGTGCCACCAGCAGAGTACTAGCGAACACCGGGGAGCTGTTTTTT CATSRVLANTGELFF
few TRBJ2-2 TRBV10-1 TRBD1 TGCGCCAGCACGGAGAGACAGGGAGCCGGGGAGCTGTTTTTT CASTERQGAGELFF
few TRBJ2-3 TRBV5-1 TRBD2 TGCGCCAGCAGCTTACCTAGCGGGGGCGCAGATACGCAGTATTTT CASSLPSGGADTQYF
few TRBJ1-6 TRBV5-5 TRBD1 TGTGCCAGCAGCGAGACAGGGCCAGACGTCCCCCTCCACTTT CASSETGPDVPLHF
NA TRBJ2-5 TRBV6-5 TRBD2 TGTGCCAGCAGTTACTCACAGTCGGGGGGACAAGAGACCCAGTACTTC CASSYSQSGGQETQYF
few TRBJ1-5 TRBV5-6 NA TGTGCCAGCAGCTCATACCTAGTGCCGCCCCAGCATTTT CASSSYLVPPQHF
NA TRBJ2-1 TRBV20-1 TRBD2 TGCAGTGCAGGGACTAGCTCCTACAATGAGCAGTTCTTC CSAGTSSYNEQFF
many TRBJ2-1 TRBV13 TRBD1 TGTGCCAGCAGCCGTGCGGACAGGGGAAAGGACAATGAGCAGTTCTTC CASSRADRGKDNEQFF
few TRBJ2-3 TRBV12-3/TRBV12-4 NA TGTGCCAGCACCCAAAGTACCACAGATACGCAGTATTTT CASTQSTTDTQYF
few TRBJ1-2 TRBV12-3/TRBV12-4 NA TGTGCCAGCAGTTTAGCGGGTCGGGAATACTATGGCTACACCTTC CASSLAGREYYGYTF
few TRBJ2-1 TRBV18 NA TGTGCCAGCTCACCACCGAGGACGACCGGCAATGAGCAGTTCTTC CASSPPRTTGNEQFF
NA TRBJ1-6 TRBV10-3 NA TGTGCCATCAGTGAGCGAGGAAGCGGGGATGGTCCCCACTTT CAISERGSGDGPHF
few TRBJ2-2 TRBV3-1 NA TGTGCCAGCAGCCAAGGGTCTCTGGTCGGGGAGCTGTTTTTT CASSQGSLVGELFF
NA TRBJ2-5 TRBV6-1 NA TGTGCCAGCACGCTAGAGACCCAGTACTTC CASTLETQYF
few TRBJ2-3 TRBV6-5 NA TGTGCCAGCAGTTCGGACACTTGGGGCACAGATACGCAGTATTTT CASSSDTWGTDTQYF
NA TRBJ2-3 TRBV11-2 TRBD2 TGTGCCAGCAGCTTTGGTCTAGCGGGAGGAGGCACAGATACGCAGTATTTT CASSFGLAGGGTDTQYF
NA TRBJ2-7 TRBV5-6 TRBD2 TGTGCCAGCAGCTCTCCGACTAGCGGGAGTGGGTACGAGCAGTACTTC CASSSPTSGSGYEQYF